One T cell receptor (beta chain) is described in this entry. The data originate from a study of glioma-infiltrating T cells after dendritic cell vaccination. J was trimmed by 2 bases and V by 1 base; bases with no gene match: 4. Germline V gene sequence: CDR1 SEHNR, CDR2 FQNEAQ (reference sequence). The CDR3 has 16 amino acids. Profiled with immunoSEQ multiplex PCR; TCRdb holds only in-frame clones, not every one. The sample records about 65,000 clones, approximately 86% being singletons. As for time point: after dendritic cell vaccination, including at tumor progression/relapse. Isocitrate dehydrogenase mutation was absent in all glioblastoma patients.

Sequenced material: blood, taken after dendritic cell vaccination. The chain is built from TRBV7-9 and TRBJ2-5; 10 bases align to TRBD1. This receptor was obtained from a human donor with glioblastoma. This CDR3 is CASSLGDRGWQETQYF. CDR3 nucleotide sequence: TGTGCCAGCAGCTTAGGGGACAGGGGTTGGCAAGAGACCCAGTACTTC. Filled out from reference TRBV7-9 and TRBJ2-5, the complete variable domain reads DTGVSQNPRHKITKRGQNVTFRCDPISEHNRLYWYRQTLGQGPEFLTYFQNEAQLEKSRLLSDRFSAERPKGSFSTLEIQRTEQGDSAMYLCASSLGDRGWQETQYFGPGTRLLVL.